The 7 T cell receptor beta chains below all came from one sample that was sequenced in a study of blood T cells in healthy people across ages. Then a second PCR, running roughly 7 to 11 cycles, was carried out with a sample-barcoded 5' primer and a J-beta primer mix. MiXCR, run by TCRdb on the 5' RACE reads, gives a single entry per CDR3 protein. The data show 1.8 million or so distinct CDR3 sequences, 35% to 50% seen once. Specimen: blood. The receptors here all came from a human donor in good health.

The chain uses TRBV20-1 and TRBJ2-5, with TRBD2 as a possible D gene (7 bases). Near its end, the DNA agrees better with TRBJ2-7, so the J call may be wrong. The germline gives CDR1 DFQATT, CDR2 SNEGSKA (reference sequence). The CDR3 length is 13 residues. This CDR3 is CSAREGGANEQYF. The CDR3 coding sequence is TGCAGTGCTAGAGAGGGGGGGGCTAACGAGCAGTACTTC.

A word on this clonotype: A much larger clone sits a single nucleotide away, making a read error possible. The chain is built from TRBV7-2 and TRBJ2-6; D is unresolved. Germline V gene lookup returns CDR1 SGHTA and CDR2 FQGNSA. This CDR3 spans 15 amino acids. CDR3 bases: TGTGCCGGCAGCTCCCGGAGCTCTGGGGCCAACGTCCTGACTTTC. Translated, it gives CAGSSRSSGANVLTF. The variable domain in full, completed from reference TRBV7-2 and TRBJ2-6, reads GAGVSQSPSNKVTEKGKDVELRCDPISGHTALYWYRQSLGQGLEFLIYFQGNSAPDKSGLPSDRFSAERTGGSVSTLTIQRTQQEDSAVYLCAGSSRSSGANVLTFGAGSRLTVL.

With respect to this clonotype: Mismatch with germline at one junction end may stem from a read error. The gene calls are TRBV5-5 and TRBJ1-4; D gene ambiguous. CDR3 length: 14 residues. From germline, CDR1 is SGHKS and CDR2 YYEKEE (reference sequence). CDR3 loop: CANSLSSLREKLFF. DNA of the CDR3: TGTGCCAACAGCTTGTCGTCCTTGAGGGAAAAACTGTTTTTT. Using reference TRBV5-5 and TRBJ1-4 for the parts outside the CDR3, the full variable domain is DAGVTQSPTHLIKTRGQQVTLRCSPISGHKSVSWYQQVLGQGPQFIFQYYEKEERGRGNFPDRFSARQFPNYSSELNVNALLLGDSALYLCANSLSSLREKLFFGSGTQLSVL.

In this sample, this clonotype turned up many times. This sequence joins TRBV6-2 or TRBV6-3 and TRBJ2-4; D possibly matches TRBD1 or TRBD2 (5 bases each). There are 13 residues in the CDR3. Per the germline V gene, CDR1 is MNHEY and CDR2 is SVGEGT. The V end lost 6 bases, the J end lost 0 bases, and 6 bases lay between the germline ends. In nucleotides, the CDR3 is TGTGCCAGCAGAGGGACAGCCAAAAACATTCAGTACTTC. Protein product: CASRGTAKNIQYF.

This chain's CDR3 is CSVDPGQGSYDEQFF. The CDR3 DNA follows: TGCAGCGTGGATCCGGGACAGGGGAGTTACGATGAGCAGTTCTTC. V gene TRBV29-1 combines with J gene TRBJ2-1; 10 bases fit TRBD1. The germline V gene encodes CDR1 SQVTM and CDR2 ANQGSEA. This CDR3 is 15 amino acids long. Germline trimming cut 6 bases from V and 8 bases from J; bases unmatched to any gene: 13.

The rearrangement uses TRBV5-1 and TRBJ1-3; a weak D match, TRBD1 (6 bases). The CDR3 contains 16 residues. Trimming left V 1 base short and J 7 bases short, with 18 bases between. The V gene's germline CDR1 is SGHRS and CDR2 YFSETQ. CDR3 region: CASSLSGHQSGNTIYF. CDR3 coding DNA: TGCGCCAGCAGCTTGTCGGGACATCAATCCGGTAACACCATATATTTT.

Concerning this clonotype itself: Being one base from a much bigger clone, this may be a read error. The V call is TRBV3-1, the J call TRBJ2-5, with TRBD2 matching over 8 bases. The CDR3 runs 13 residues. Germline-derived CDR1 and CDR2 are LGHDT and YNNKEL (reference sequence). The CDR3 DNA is TGTGCCAGCAGCTTTCTAGCGGGCAACGAGCAGTGCTTC. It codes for CASSFLAGNEQCF.